This TCR beta chain was identified during a study of CD8 T cells in ankylosing spondylitis. Germline assignment: CDR1 SEHNR and CDR2 FQNEAQ (reference sequence). This CDR3 spans 15 amino acids. Trimming pared 1 base from V and 4 bases from J, leaving 13 bases between. TCRdb recomputed calls from the 5' RACE reads with MiXCR, one row per CDR3 protein. In the table there are some 240,000 distinct CDR3 sequences, 8% to 9.5% of which are singletons. This clonotype was found many times. This clonotype originated in a male donor with ankylosing spondylitis or in good health (not recorded which). The rearrangement links TRBV7-9 to TRBJ1-1; no clear D. Sequencing was carried out using blood, either unsorted or a sorted T cell fraction (not recorded which). CDR3 DNA: TGTGCCAGCAGCTTAGGGGGTGGGTATGGCACTGAAGCTTTCTTT. This encodes CASSLGGGYGTEAFF. Supplemented by reference TRBV7-9 and TRBJ1-1, the full variable domain reads DTGVSQNPRHKITKRGQNVTFRCDPISEHNRLYWYRQTLGQGPEFLTYFQNEAQLEKSRLLSDRFSAERPKGSFSTLEIQRTEQGDSAMYLCASSLGGGYGTEAFFGQGTRLTVV.